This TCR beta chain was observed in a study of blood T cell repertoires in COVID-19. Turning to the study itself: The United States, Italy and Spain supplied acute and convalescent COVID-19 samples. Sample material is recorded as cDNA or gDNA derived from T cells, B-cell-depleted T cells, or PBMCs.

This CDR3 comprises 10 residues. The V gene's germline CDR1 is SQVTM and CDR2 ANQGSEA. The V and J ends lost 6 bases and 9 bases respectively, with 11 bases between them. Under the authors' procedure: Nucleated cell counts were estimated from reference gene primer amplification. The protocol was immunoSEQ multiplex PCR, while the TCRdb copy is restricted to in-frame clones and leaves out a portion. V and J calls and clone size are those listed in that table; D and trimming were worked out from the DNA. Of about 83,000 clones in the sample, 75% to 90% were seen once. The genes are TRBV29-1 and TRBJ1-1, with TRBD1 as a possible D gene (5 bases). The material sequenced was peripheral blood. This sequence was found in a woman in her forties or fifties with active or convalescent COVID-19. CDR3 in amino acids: CSVFQGKAFF. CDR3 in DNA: TGCAGCGTATTCCAGGGTAAAGCTTTCTTT.